The 25 T cell receptor beta chains given below trace back to one sample, sequenced in a study of early T cells in non-severe SARS-CoV-2 infection. MiXCR, run by TCRdb on the 5' RACE reads, gives a single entry per CDR3 protein. In the table there are 26,000 or so distinct CDR3 sequences, roughly 5.3% of which are singletons. The specimen sequenced was whole blood. The receptors here all came from an adult who was a healthcare worker with PCR-confirmed SARS-CoV-2 infection or an uninfected control (not recorded which).

This clonotype was seen many times. The chain couples TRBV7-6 to TRBJ2-5, with D maybe TRBD1 (6 bases). Germline values: CDR1 SGHVS, CDR2 FNYEAQ. Deletions cut 1 base from V and 2 bases from J, with 11 bases between. The CDR3 totals 15 residues. CDR3 coding DNA: TGTGCCAGCAGCTTAGAGGGGGTTAATCAAGAGACCCAGTACTTC. The encoded protein is CASSLEGVNQETQYF. The variable domain in full, completed from reference TRBV7-6 and TRBJ2-5, reads GAGVSQSPRYKVTKRGQDVALRCDPISGHVSLYWYRQALGQGPEFLTYFNYEAQQDKSGLPNDRFSAERPEGSISTLTIQRTEQRDSAMYRCASSLEGVNQETQYFGPGTRLLVL.

This clonotype was seen many times. The CDR3 nucleotides read TGTGCCAGCAGCCCGGGGGGTATGGGCAATCAGCCCCAGCATTTT. Translating gives CASSPGGMGNQPQHF. The chain uses TRBV6-2 or TRBV6-3 and TRBJ1-5; tentatively, D is TRBD1 (5 bases). Germline V gene data show CDR1 as MNHEY and CDR2 as SVGEGT. V was cut by 6 bases and J by 2 bases, with 14 bases left in between. This CDR3 region has 15 residues.

The chain carries TRBV9 and TRBJ1-2, with D possibly TRBD1 on 6 matching bases. CDR1 is SGDLS and CDR2 is YYNGEE in the germline V gene. The CDR3 has 15 residues. V gave up 0 bases and J gave up 3 bases, with 12 bases separating them. In DNA form, the CDR3 reads TGTGCCAGCAGCGTAGGGACAGCGGGCGACTATGGCTACACCTTC. Translating gives CASSVGTAGDYGYTF.

This clonotype has more than one count but fewer than ten. The chain links TRBV5-1 to TRBJ1-1, with D hard to call. Germline CDR1 is SGHRS and CDR2 is YFSETQ. This CDR3 is built from 15 residues. Trimming took 1 base from V and 2 from J, leaving 12 bases between them. CDR3 coding DNA: TGCGCCAGCAGCTTGCCCTTAGGCAGAAACACTGAAGCTTTCTTT. Amino acid sequence: CASSLPLGRNTEAFF.

This clonotype was observed at least ten times. J is TRBJ1-4 and V is TRBV7-6; 7 positions match TRBD1. The V gene's germline CDR1 is SGHVS and CDR2 FNYEAQ. CDR3 length: 16 amino acids. After removal of 5 bases from V and 2 bases from J, the junction contained 8 bases not matched to a gene. CDR3 residues: CASSPTGETTNEKLFF. CDR3 nucleotides: TGTGCCAGCAGCCCCACAGGGGAAACTACTAATGAAAAACTGTTTTTT.

This clonotype was counted only a few times. This CDR3 is CASSQDRGVFSEAFF. The CDR3 coding sequence is TGCGCCAGCAGCCAAGATCGAGGTGTTTTCTCAGAAGCTTTCTTT. This rearrangement joins TRBV4-1 to TRBJ1-1; D is unresolved. The CDR3 has 15 amino acids. CDR1 is MGHRA, CDR2 YSYEKL, per germline. Trimming stripped 0 bases from V and 8 bases from J, with 16 bases between.

By share, this clonotype counts as medium-sized. V usage is TRBV4-1 and J usage is TRBJ2-1, with D perhaps being TRBD1 or TRBD2 (6 bases each). V lost 3 bases and J lost 5, with 17 bases in between. Germline CDR1 is MGHRA and CDR2 is YSYEKL. The CDR3 runs to 16 residues. The CDR3 sequence is CASSHQGGGSDNEQFF. Here the CDR3 DNA reads TGCGCCAGCAGCCATCAAGGGGGAGGTAGCGACAATGAGCAGTTCTTC.

This clonotype has ten or more counts. The chain has TRBV12-3 or TRBV12-4 and TRBJ1-6, with 10 positions matching TRBD1. V gave up 5 bases and J gave up 6 bases; unmatched junction bases: 4. CDR3 size: 15 residues. The CDR3 DNA is TGTGCCAGCAGTCTCCGGACAGGGGGTAATTCACCCCTCCACTTT. This codes for CASSLRTGGNSPLHF.

This clonotype was seen more than once but under ten times. The chain links TRBV6-6 to TRBJ1-5; no clear D gene. The CDR3 length is 16 residues. Between the trimmed V and J ends, which lost 0 bases and 1 base, there was a span of 10 bases. Germline CDR1 MNHNY, CDR2 SVGAGI (reference sequence). CDR3 DNA sequence: TGTGCCAGCAGTTACTCGATTGGGAGGAGCAATCAGCCCCAGCATTTT. This translates into CASSYSIGRSNQPQHF.

The genes are TRBV20-1 and TRBJ1-1, with D unclear. Germline-derived CDR1 and CDR2 are DFQATT and SNEGSKA (reference sequence). The CDR3 spans 13 residues. With 0 bases removed from V and 0 bases from J, the gap between germline ends came to 5 bases. The CDR3 DNA is TGCAGTGCTAGAGACAGGATGAACACTGAAGCTTTCTTT. It encodes CSARDRMNTEAFF.

About this clonotype itself: One end of the junction does not line up with germline, which may come from a read error. The V gene is TRBV6-6, the J gene TRBJ1-4; D unresolved. This CDR3 has 16 amino acids. Germline assignment: CDR1 MNHNY and CDR2 SVGAGI (reference sequence). In DNA, the CDR3 is TGTGCCAGCAGTCCACGAGGTCGATCAACAAATGAAAAACTGTTTTTT. Translating it yields CASSPRGRSTNEKLFF.

By sample share, this clonotype is medium-sized (0.01 to 0.1%). The chain employs TRBV5-6 and TRBJ2-7; D is unresolved. CDR3 size: 17 residues. Trimming took off 4 bases at V and 0 bases at J, with 20 bases between the two ends. The germline gives CDR1 SGHDT, CDR2 YYEEEE. CDR3 sequence reads: CASSPSYRHTSSYEQYF. The CDR3, as DNA: TGTGCCAGCAGCCCGTCGTACCGCCACACCAGCTCCTACGAGCAGTACTTC.

This clonotype was detected many times. The chain links TRBV13 to TRBJ1-5, with D hard to call. There are 15 residues in the CDR3. Germline assignment: CDR1 PRHDT and CDR2 FYEKMQ (reference sequence). Trimming left V 0 bases short and J 0 bases short, with 6 bases between. The CDR3 is CASSLGQYSNQPQHF. Written as DNA, the CDR3 is TGTGCCAGCAGCTTAGGACAGTATAGCAATCAGCCCCAGCATTTT.

This clonotype was observed a handful of times. This sequence joins TRBV30 and TRBJ2-1, with 11 bases identical to TRBD2. This CDR3 has 15 amino acids. Per the germline V gene, CDR1 is GTSNPN and CDR2 is SVGIG (reference sequence). V lost 1 base to trimming and J lost 8 bases; unmatched junction nucleotides: 7. The CDR3 sequence is CAWSEGLAAPYEQFF. The CDR3 nucleotides read TGTGCCTGGAGTGAGGGACTAGCGGCCCCATATGAGCAGTTCTTC. Looking up the rest from reference TRBV30 and TRBJ2-1 gives the full variable domain: SQTIHQWPATLVQPVGSPLSLECTVEGTSNPNLYWYRQAAGRGLQLLFYSVGIGQISSEVPQNLSASRPQDRQFILSSKKLLLSDSGFYLCAWSEGLAAPYEQFFGPGTRLTVL.

This clonotype was detected ten times or more. The chain recombines TRBV5-1 with TRBJ2-7, with 8 bases identical to TRBD2. The length of the CDR3 is 16 residues. V was clipped by 3 bases and J by 6 bases; unmatched bases: 14. The germline V gene has CDR1 SGHRS and CDR2 YFSETQ. The CDR3 reads CASSSNRRGLVSEQYF. Written as DNA, the CDR3 is TGCGCCAGCAGCTCGAACCGACGGGGACTAGTTTCCGAGCAGTACTTC.

This clonotype showed up many times. This chain connects TRBV25-1 to TRBJ2-7, with a tentative D call TRBD2 (6 bases). CDR3 length equals 16 residues. Germline V gene data show CDR1 as MGHDK and CDR2 as SYGVNS. Trimming left V 5 bases short and J 2 bases short, with 19 bases between. CDR3 loop: CASSPPLGGGTYEQYF. CDR3 DNA sequence: TGTGCCAGCAGTCCTCCCCTCGGTGGGGGGACCTACGAGCAGTACTTC.

This clonotype was recorded at least ten times. V is TRBV7-2 and J is TRBJ1-1; the match to TRBD1 covers 7 bases. The CDR3 totals 15 residues. The germline V gene encodes CDR1 SGHTA and CDR2 FQGNSA. Trimming at V came to 3 bases and at J to 0 bases, leaving 4 bases not matched to a gene. The CDR3, as DNA: TGTGCCAGCAGCTTTAAGGGGGCCATGAACACTGAAGCTTTCTTT. Its protein is CASSFKGAMNTEAFF.

This clonotype has at least ten counts. One end of the junction fails to match germline, which may point to a read error. This chain connects TRBV7-6 to TRBJ1-3; D ambiguous. CDR3 size: 16 residues. Per germline, CDR1 SGHVS and CDR2 FNYEAQ. The CDR3 DNA is TGTGCCAGCAGCTTAGGAGCGATAAGCTCTGAAAACACCATATATTTT. Its translation is CASSLGAISSENTIYF.

This clonotype was seen at least ten times. This chain connects TRBV7-9 to TRBJ2-7, with 7 bases fitting TRBD1. The CDR3 loop spans 13 amino acids. The V and J ends lost 5 bases and 3 bases, in that order; junction bases with no gene match: 4. Germline CDR1 is SEHNR and CDR2 is FQNEAQ (reference sequence). The CDR3 here is CASSLGQFYEQYF. CDR3 bases: TGTGCCAGCAGCCTGGGACAGTTCTACGAGCAGTACTTC.

This clonotype was seen ten or more times. This sequence joins TRBV5-6 and TRBJ2-7, with TRBD2 matching over 12 bases. The CDR3 totals 14 residues. CDR1 is SGHDT and CDR2 is YYEEEE in the germline V gene. The trim removed 4 bases at V and 6 bases at J, leaving 5 bases unmatched. The CDR3 region has the DNA TGTGCCAGCAGCCCACGACTAGCGGGGGCCGAGCAGTACTTC. It encodes CASSPRLAGAEQYF.

This rearrangement joins TRBV11-2 to TRBJ2-5; D is unclear. Trimming removed 1 base at V and 5 bases at J, with 8 bases between. The germline V gene has CDR1 SGHAT and CDR2 FQNNGV. The CDR3 has 13 residues. DNA of the CDR3: TGTGCCAGCAGCTTAGGAGAAAAGGAGACCCAGTACTTC. Amino acid sequence: CASSLGEKETQYF.

This clonotype is judged medium-sized (0.01 to 0.1%). This chain uses TRBV30 with TRBJ2-7; 9 bases map to TRBD1. V shed 0 bases and J 5 bases; nucleotides not matched to a gene: 5. Per germline, CDR1 GTSNPN and CDR2 SVGIG (reference sequence). This CDR3 comprises 14 residues. CDR3: CAWSVGTGSHEQYF. In DNA, the CDR3 is TGTGCCTGGAGTGTAGGGACAGGGAGTCACGAGCAGTACTTC.

This clonotype was seen many times. The V and J genes are TRBV12-3 or TRBV12-4 and TRBJ2-3, with D perhaps TRBD1 (5 bases). V was trimmed by 5 bases and J by 0 bases, leaving 12 bases between them. CDR3 length: 15 amino acids. CDR3 protein: CASSPDSPSTDTQYF. The CDR3 nucleotides read TGTGCCAGCAGTCCCGACAGTCCTAGCACAGATACGCAGTATTTT.

This clonotype came up many times. CDR3 region: CSVPGQGASGGELFF. The CDR3 region has the DNA TGCAGCGTGCCGGGACAGGGGGCAAGTGGCGGGGAGCTGTTTTTT. V gene TRBV29-1 combines with J gene TRBJ2-2; 12 bases are a match to TRBD1. The germline V gene encodes CDR1 SQVTM and CDR2 ANQGSEA. This CDR3 is 15 amino acids long. J was trimmed by 7 bases and V by 6 bases; bases with no gene match: 9.

This clonotype was seen repeatedly, ten times or more. The chain joins TRBV4-3 to TRBJ1-2; 10 positions match TRBD1. This CDR3 has 18 amino acids. The J segment lost 4 bases and the V segment lost 3 bases, leaving 14 bases of the junction unmatched. From germline, CDR1 is LGHNA and CDR2 YSLEER. The CDR3 here is CASSQAGAGTGVPYGYTF. CDR3 nucleotide sequence: TGCGCCAGCAGCCAGGCAGGCGCCGGGACAGGGGTTCCCTATGGCTACACCTTC.